Below are 29 T cell receptor beta chains sequenced from a single sample in a study of identical twins. Via MiXCR, TCRdb re-called the 5' RACE reads, giving one row per CDR3 protein. This sample has about 500,000 distinct CDR3 sequences; around an eighth occur once, and the top ten carry about 1%. These data are also associated with another study on yellow fever vaccine responses in identical twins.

Sequenced sample: CD4+ T cells sorted from blood. These receptors were taken from a woman aged 18-29 years in good health.

The chain uses TRBV3-1 and TRBJ1-2; D is undetermined. The germline V and J ends were trimmed by 1 base and 4 bases, with 4 bases remaining between them. Germline assignment: CDR1 LGHDT and CDR2 YNNKEL (reference sequence). The CDR3 has 12 residues. In DNA, the CDR3 is TGTGCCAGCAGCCAAGGTGTCTATGGCTACACCTTC. It encodes CASSQGVYGYTF. Full variable domain (rest looked up from reference TRBV3-1 and TRBJ1-2): DTAVSQTPKYLVTQMGNDKSIKCEQNLGHDTMYWYKQDSKKFLKIMFSYNNKELIINETVPNRFSPKSPDKAHLNLHINSLELGDSAVYFCASSQGVYGYTFGSGTRLTVV.

This clonotype was recorded a few times. The gene calls are TRBV3-1 and TRBJ2-4; D unclear. The CDR3 has 14 residues. Trimming removed 1 base at V and 6 bases at J, with 10 bases between. The germline gives CDR1 LGHDT, CDR2 YNNKEL (reference sequence). CDR3: CASSQVGSINIQYF. CDR3 in DNA: TGTGCCAGCAGCCAAGTTGGATCGATAAACATTCAGTACTTC.

This clonotype was recorded a few times. CDR3 coding DNA: TGCAGTGCTAGAGAGAGGAAGCGGGGGGGCCCGTACAATGAGCAGTTCTTC. This codes for CSARERKRGGPYNEQFF. The rearrangement joins TRBV20-1 to TRBJ2-1, with TRBD2 matching over 10 bases. The trim removed 0 bases at V and 4 bases at J, leaving 9 bases unmatched. The V gene's germline CDR1 is DFQATT and CDR2 SNEGSKA (reference sequence). The CDR3 is 17 residues long.

V and J are TRBV28 and TRBJ2-3, with 10 nucleotides matching TRBD2. The length of the CDR3 is 14 residues. Germline loops: CDR1 MDHEN, CDR2 SYDVKM. Unmatched junction bases numbered 4, after V lost 4 bases and J lost 6 bases. The CDR3 protein is CASSSETSGDTQYF. The CDR3 bases are TGTGCCAGCAGTTCGGAGACTAGCGGGGATACGCAGTATTTT.

This clonotype has more than one count but fewer than ten. The rearrangement links TRBV5-4 to TRBJ2-7; tentative D call: TRBD1 (6 bases). The CDR3 spans 17 residues. V lost 0 bases and J 4 bases, leaving 20 bases between the germline ends. CDR1 is SGHNT, CDR2 YYREEE, per germline (reference sequence). The CDR3 sequence: CASSLVLVQGGSYEQYF. In DNA, the CDR3 is TGTGCCAGCAGCTTGGTTCTAGTACAGGGTGGTTCTTACGAGCAGTACTTC.

A few counts support this clonotype. This chain uses TRBV4-3 with TRBJ2-7, with 10 bases fitting TRBD2. Germline assignment: CDR1 LGHNA and CDR2 YSLEER. V shed 0 bases, J shed 2 bases, and the junction held 13 bases outside the gene matches. This CDR3 contains 19 residues. The CDR3 here is CASSQDFGLAVQSTYEQYF. CDR3 DNA sequence: TGCGCCAGCAGCCAAGATTTCGGACTAGCGGTTCAATCTACCTACGAGCAGTACTTC.

This clonotype was detected many times. This chain uses TRBV7-8 with TRBJ2-3, with 9 bases identical to TRBD2. Germline CDR1 is SGHVS and CDR2 is FQNEAQ. This CDR3 has 15 amino acids. V was pared by 4 bases and J by 3 bases, with 5 bases of the junction left unmatched. Here the CDR3 reads CASSWRTSVTDTQYF. The CDR3 DNA follows: TGTGCCAGCAGCTGGAGGACTAGCGTTACAGATACGCAGTATTTT.

This clonotype came up a few times. The chain recombines TRBV19 with TRBJ2-1, with D possibly being TRBD1 or TRBD2 (5 bases each). Per germline, CDR1 LNHDA and CDR2 SQIVND (reference sequence). There are 16 residues in the CDR3. V dropped 7 bases and J dropped 1 base, with 17 bases sitting between them. CDR3 nucleotide sequence: TGTGCCAGTACCATAGGGACGGTCGGTTCCTACAATGAGCAGTTCTTC. Protein: CASTIGTVGSYNEQFF. The full variable domain, completed using reference TRBV19 and TRBJ2-1, is DGGITQSPKYLFRKEGQNVTLSCEQNLNHDAMYWYRQDPGQGLRLIYYSQIVNDFQKGDIAEGYSVSREKKESFPLTVTSAQKNPTAFYLCASTIGTVGSYNEQFFGPGTRLTVL.

The rearrangement links TRBV5-6 to TRBJ2-1; 7 positions agree with TRBD2. The J segment lost 9 bases and the V segment lost 3 bases, leaving 12 bases of the junction unmatched. This CDR3 has 15 amino acids. Germline assignment: CDR1 SGHDT and CDR2 YYEEEE. The CDR3 spells CASSSSWAGRGEQFF. For the CDR3, the DNA is TGTGCCAGCAGCTCTTCGTGGGCAGGGAGGGGTGAGCAGTTCTTC.

This clonotype was seen only a few times. This sequence joins TRBV7-9 and TRBJ2-1, with TRBD2 matching over 9 bases. V was clipped by 1 base and J by 7 bases; unmatched bases: 8. Per germline, CDR1 SEHNR and CDR2 FQNEAQ (reference sequence). The CDR3 spans 16 residues. CDR3 in DNA: TGTGCCAGCAGCTTAGGAGCAGCGGGGGGAAGGAATGAGCAGTTCTTC. Its protein is CASSLGAAGGRNEQFF. Looking up the rest from reference TRBV7-9 and TRBJ2-1 gives the full variable domain: DTGVSQNPRHKITKRGQNVTFRCDPISEHNRLYWYRQTLGQGPEFLTYFQNEAQLEKSRLLSDRFSAERPKGSFSTLEIQRTEQGDSAMYLCASSLGAAGGRNEQFFGPGTRLTVL.

This clonotype was observed at least ten times. This rearrangement joins TRBV25-1 to TRBJ1-2, with a tentative D call TRBD1 (5 bases). V shed 6 bases and J shed 5 bases, with 10 bases lying between them. This CDR3 contains 12 residues. The germline V gene has CDR1 MGHDK and CDR2 SYGVNS. CDR3 in amino acids: CASRGTPYGYTF. CDR3 sequence (DNA): TGTGCCAGCAGAGGGACTCCTTATGGCTACACCTTC.

This clonotype was detected many times. V gene TRBV12-3 or TRBV12-4 combines with J gene TRBJ1-6; 7 positions match TRBD1. J lost 7 bases, V lost 1 base, and 4 bases had no gene match. The CDR3 extends over 15 amino acids. The CDR3 sequence: CASSLGGQVNSPLHF. In nucleotides, the CDR3 is TGTGCCAGCAGTTTAGGAGGACAGGTGAATTCACCCCTCCACTTT.

The gene calls are TRBV3-1 and TRBJ2-1, with TRBD1 identical over 8 bases. V lost 4 bases and J lost 7; bases outside the gene matches: 9. CDR3 size: 15 residues. Germline values: CDR1 LGHDT, CDR2 YNNKEL (reference sequence). The CDR3, as DNA: TGTGCCAGCAGCCCTAGCATAACAGGGGGAAATGAGCAGTTCTTC. This sequence encodes CASSPSITGGNEQFF.

The chain employs TRBV3-1 and TRBJ2-1, with 11 bases matching TRBD2. The CDR3 is 15 amino acids. Trimming took 4 bases from V and 9 from J; bases not matched to a gene: 8. The germline V gene has CDR1 LGHDT and CDR2 YNNKEL (reference sequence). The CDR3 nucleotides are TGTGCCAGCAGCCGAGGGACTAGCGGTTTCGTTGAGCAGTTCTTC. Translating gives CASSRGTSGFVEQFF.

This clonotype appeared many times. This sequence joins TRBV12-3 or TRBV12-4 and TRBJ2-1; TRBD2 matches 12 bases. The trim removed 5 bases at V and 7 bases at J, leaving 6 bases unmatched. There are 15 residues in the CDR3. The CDR3 loop is CASSRLAGVSNEQFF. CDR3 nucleotides: TGTGCCAGCAGTCGACTAGCGGGAGTTTCTAATGAGCAGTTCTTC.

In this sample, this clonotype turned up many times. This chain joins TRBV5-1 and TRBJ2-1; 10 bases agree with TRBD2. This CDR3 contains 13 residues. Unmatched junction bases numbered 5, after V lost 1 base and J lost 13 bases. Germline CDR1 is SGHRS and CDR2 is YFSETQ. The DNA for the CDR3 is TGCGCCAGCAGCTTGCAGCTAGCGGGGGACCAGTTCTTC. It codes for CASSLQLAGDQFF.

This chain uses TRBV4-3 with TRBJ1-4, with 7 bases fitting TRBD1. CDR1 is LGHNA and CDR2 is YSLEER in the germline V gene. The CDR3 has 15 amino acids. The junction had 6 bases not matched to a gene; V was cut back by 3 bases and J by 5 bases. The CDR3 DNA follows: TGCGCCAGCAGCCAGCCCACAGGGGCGAATGAAAAACTGTTTTTT. As protein: CASSQPTGANEKLFF.

This clonotype appeared a few times. The V gene is TRBV24-1, the J gene TRBJ2-1; no definite D call. This CDR3 is 13 amino acids long. Trimming took 4 bases from V and 5 from J, leaving 8 bases between them. From germline, CDR1 is KGHDR and CDR2 SFDVKD. The DNA of the CDR3 is TGTGCCACCAGTGAAGTAAGGAACAATGAGCAGTTCTTC. The encoded protein is CATSEVRNNEQFF.

In this sample, this clonotype turned up many times. The rearrangement uses TRBV2 and TRBJ1-1; no reliable D call. Germline CDR1 reads SNHLY; CDR2 reads FYNNEI. The germline V and J ends were trimmed by 2 bases and 7 bases, with 11 bases remaining between them. The CDR3 spans 13 residues. This CDR3 is CASSEHRDFEAFF. In DNA form, the CDR3 reads TGTGCCAGCAGTGAACATAGAGACTTTGAAGCTTTCTTT.

The CDR3 DNA sequence: TGCAGCGTTTCCGGGGCTGTCGACCTCATAAAAAACATTCAGTACTTC. Amino acids: CSVSGAVDLIKNIQYF. V gene TRBV29-1 combines with J gene TRBJ2-4; D assignment may be TRBD1 or TRBD2 (5 bases each). Germline V gives CDR1 SQVTM, CDR2 ANQGSEA. The V end lost 5 bases, the J end lost 4 bases, and 21 bases lay between the germline ends. The CDR3 sequence is 16 residues long.

This clonotype was recorded a few times. The chain uses TRBV6-2 or TRBV6-3 and TRBJ2-1; 9 nucleotides match TRBD2. This CDR3 comprises 15 residues. V trimming: 5 bases; J trimming: 2 bases; junction bases outside the gene matches: 4. Germline CDR1 and CDR2: MNHEY and SVGEGT. The CDR3 nucleotides read TGTGCCAGCAGTAGACTAGCGGATCCCTACAATGAGCAGTTCTTC. Translating it yields CASSRLADPYNEQFF.

This clonotype appeared a few times. CDR3 DNA: TGTGCCAGCAGCCATTACCAGGGGAGCCCTGAAGCTTTCTTT. Translation gives CASSHYQGSPEAFF. This sequence joins TRBV3-1 and TRBJ1-1, with D possibly matching TRBD1 (6 bases). The CDR3 is 14 amino acids. Germline V gene sequence: CDR1 LGHDT, CDR2 YNNKEL (reference sequence). The V end lost 3 bases, the J end lost 6 bases, and 14 bases lay between the germline ends. Variable domain in full (rest from reference TRBV3-1 and TRBJ1-1): DTAVSQTPKYLVTQMGNDKSIKCEQNLGHDTMYWYKQDSKKFLKIMFSYNNKELIINETVPNRFSPKSPDKAHLNLHINSLELGDSAVYFCASSHYQGSPEAFFGQGTRLTVV.

This clonotype was detected a few times. This chain connects TRBV5-1 to TRBJ2-7, with a tentative D call TRBD2 (7 bases). V was cut by 0 bases and J by 2 bases, with 12 bases left in between. In germline, CDR1 is SGHRS, CDR2 YFSETQ. The CDR3 consists of 15 residues. CDR3 coding DNA: TGCGCCAGCAGCTTGGAGTTCGGGGGGCCCTACGAGCAGTACTTC. As protein: CASSLEFGGPYEQYF.

This clonotype appeared many times. J is TRBJ2-7 and V is TRBV30, with a weak D call TRBD2 (5 bases). The CDR3 is 13 amino acids. V was cut by 0 bases and J by 4 bases, with 10 bases left in between. Germline CDR1 and CDR2: GTSNPN and SVGIG (reference sequence). CDR3 protein: CAWSVRGSYEQYF. CDR3 DNA: TGTGCCTGGAGTGTACGGGGAAGTTACGAGCAGTACTTC.

The chain links TRBV7-2 to TRBJ2-5, with 13 nucleotides matching TRBD2. Germline lookup yields CDR1 SGHTA and CDR2 FQGNSA. J gave up 4 bases and V 1 base, and 6 bases lay outside the gene matches. The CDR3 is 17 amino acids. CDR3 nucleotides: TGTGCCAGCAGCTTAGTACTAGCGGGAGGGCCTCGAGAGACCCAGTACTTC. Amino acids: CASSLVLAGGPRETQYF.

The rearrangement uses TRBV2 and TRBJ2-5; 8 bases fit TRBD1. The ends lost 6 bases at V and 5 bases at J; junction bases unmatched: 11. This CDR3 has 15 residues. Germline-derived CDR1 and CDR2 are SNHLY and FYNNEI. CDR3 loop: CASRNRDRGSETQYF. For the CDR3, the DNA is TGTGCCAGCAGGAATAGAGACAGGGGCAGTGAGACCCAGTACTTC. Full variable domain (outside the CDR3, taken from reference TRBV2 and TRBJ2-5): EPEVTQTPSHQVTQMGQEVILRCVPISNHLYFYWYRQILGQKVEFLVSFYNNEISEKSEIFDDQFSVERPDGSNFTLKIRSTKLEDSAMYFCASRNRDRGSETQYFGPGTRLLVL.

CDR3 in DNA: TGTGCCAGCAGCCAAGACCCCCTAGCGGGGTGGGATACGCAGTATTTT. Residues: CASSQDPLAGWDTQYF. The gene calls are TRBV3-1 and TRBJ2-3; 9 nucleotides match TRBD2. Germline-derived CDR1 and CDR2 are LGHDT and YNNKEL (reference sequence). This CDR3 region has 16 residues. Unmatched junction bases numbered 7, after V lost 0 bases and J lost 6 bases.

The gene calls are TRBV7-2 and TRBJ2-3; D unresolved. This CDR3 comprises 12 residues. Germline V gene lookup returns CDR1 SGHTA and CDR2 FQGNSA. The germline V and J ends were trimmed by 10 bases and 2 bases, with 10 bases remaining between them. DNA for the CDR3: TGTGCCACGGGCGGCGACACAGATACGCAGTATTTT. Encoded protein: CATGGDTDTQYF. Full variable domain (missing parts from reference TRBV7-2 and TRBJ2-3): GAGVSQSPSNKVTEKGKDVELRCDPISGHTALYWYRQSLGQGLEFLIYFQGNSAPDKSGLPSDRFSAERTGGSVSTLTIQRTQQEDSAVYLCATGGDTDTQYFGPGTRLTVL.

This clonotype was counted many times. The chain combines TRBV4-3 with TRBJ2-1, with TRBD2 identical over 9 bases. V lost 2 bases, J lost 0 bases, and 2 bases stayed unmatched. This CDR3 has 16 amino acids. Germline values: CDR1 LGHNA, CDR2 YSLEER. CDR3 sequence (DNA): TGCGCCAGCAGCCAATTTAGCGGGAGCTCCTACAATGAGCAGTTCTTC. Residues: CASSQFSGSSYNEQFF.